Following are 18 T cell receptor beta chains from one sample sequenced in a study of T-cell reconstitution after alpha-beta-depleted transplantation in children. Preparation of the TCRbeta library was carried out with unique molecular identifiers. Via MiXCR, TCRdb re-called the PCR reads, giving one row per CDR3 protein. Of 250,000 to 350,000 distinct CDR3 sequences listed, approximately 20% are singletons. Sequences were derived from PBMCs, mostly from graft donor cells, sampled 180 days after TCRalphabeta/CD19-depleted stem cell transplant. These receptors all stem from a male patient under 18 who had a stem cell transplant for acute lymphoblastic leukemia, so the T cells may come from the graft donor.

The chain recombines TRBV7-4 with TRBJ2-7; the match to TRBD2 covers 7 bases. This CDR3 is built from 17 residues. The J segment lost 4 bases and the V segment lost 1 base, leaving 13 bases of the junction unmatched. Per germline, CDR1 SGHVT and CDR2 SQSDAQ. The CDR3 protein is CASSLEAPLGLLYEQYF. For the CDR3, the DNA is TGTGCCAGCAGCTTAGAGGCCCCGCTGGGACTACTTTACGAGCAGTACTTC.

The CDR3 region has the DNA TGTGCCAGCAGCTTAAATCCTCCAGGACTGGTAGAGACCCAGTACTTC. This sequence encodes CASSLNPPGLVETQYF. The V and J genes are TRBV7-9 and TRBJ2-5, with a possible D match to TRBD2 (5 bases). The CDR3 is made up of 16 amino acids. The V gene's germline CDR1 is SEHNR and CDR2 FQNEAQ (reference sequence). V lost 2 bases and J lost 4, with 17 bases in between.

The DNA for the CDR3 is TGTGCCAGCAGCCCTCGGGACGACTACACTGAAGCTTTCTTT. It specifies CASSPRDDYTEAFF. The chain links TRBV6-1 to TRBJ1-1; tentatively, D is TRBD1 (5 bases). Trimming cost V 6 bases and J 3 bases, with 14 bases left between them. There are 14 residues in the CDR3. Germline assignment: CDR1 MNHNS and CDR2 SASEGT.

The rearrangement uses TRBV30 and TRBJ2-7; 7 bases are shared with TRBD1. The CDR3 length is 15 residues. Germline CDR1 GTSNPN, CDR2 SVGIG (reference sequence). The ends lost 5 bases at V and 2 bases at J; junction bases unmatched: 12. The CDR3 DNA follows: TGTGCCTGGTCCCGTCCCCCGGACAGGCCCTACGAGCAGTACTTC. Translation gives CAWSRPPDRPYEQYF.

This clonotype occurred a few times. The gene calls are TRBV7-3 and TRBJ2-1, with TRBD2 matching over 9 bases. V lost 1 base to trimming and J lost 8 bases; unmatched junction nucleotides: 6. The germline V gene encodes CDR1 SGHTA and CDR2 FQGTGA. There are 15 residues in the CDR3. The CDR3 bases are TGTGCCAGCAGCTTAAGGCGGGAGGGCCGGGATGAGCAGTTCTTC. Its protein product is CASSLRREGRDEQFF. The full variable domain, its missing parts supplied by reference TRBV7-3 and TRBJ2-1, is GAGVSQTPSNKVTEKGKYVELRCDPISGHTALYWYRQSLGQGPEFLIYFQGTGAADDSGLPNDRFFAVRPEGSVSTLKIQRTERGDSAVYLCASSLRREGRDEQFFGPGTRLTVL.

The chain recombines TRBV2 with TRBJ2-5; the match to TRBD2 covers 9 bases. V was pared by 7 bases and J by 0 bases, with 9 bases of the junction left unmatched. CDR3 length equals 16 residues. Germline CDR1 and CDR2: SNHLY and FYNNEI. CDR3 in amino acids: CASIPILAGNQETQYF. Here the CDR3 DNA reads TGTGCCAGCATCCCGATCCTAGCGGGAAACCAAGAGACCCAGTACTTC.

This clonotype was observed a handful of times. This chain joins TRBV20-1 and TRBJ2-7; TRBD2 might be the D (6 bases). The CDR3 is 13 amino acids. V lost 5 bases and J 0 bases, leaving 11 bases between the germline ends. The V gene's germline CDR1 is DFQATT and CDR2 SNEGSKA (reference sequence). CDR3 nucleotides: TGCAGTGCTCCCGTAGCGGACTCCTACGAGCAGTACTTC. Amino acids: CSAPVADSYEQYF.

The chain couples TRBV20-1 to TRBJ2-1; 16 nucleotides align to TRBD2. The CDR3 runs 18 residues. Germline CDR1 DFQATT, CDR2 SNEGSKA (reference sequence). Unmatched junction bases numbered 7, after V lost 5 bases and J lost 0 bases. The CDR3 bases are TGCAGTGCTCGGGGACTAGCGGGAGGGCCTAGCTCCTACAATGAGCAGTTCTTC. It encodes CSARGLAGGPSSYNEQFF.

CDR3 amino acids: CASSAQGDGSGYTF. The CDR3 DNA is TGTGCCAGCAGTGCCCAGGGGGATGGTTCTGGCTACACCTTC. The chain recombines TRBV2 with TRBJ1-2; 7 nucleotides agree with TRBD1. The CDR3 is 14 residues long. Germline CDR1 is SNHLY and CDR2 is FYNNEI. The V segment lost 4 bases and the J segment 7 bases; nucleotides outside the gene matches: 9.

This clonotype was seen more than once but under ten times. J is TRBJ1-3 and V is TRBV12-3 or TRBV12-4; D might be TRBD1 (5 bases). The CDR3 has 17 amino acids. V lost 1 base to trimming and J lost 0 bases, with 13 bases between them. In DNA, the CDR3 is TGTGCCAGCAGTTTAGGGGGGGTCACCAACTCTGGAAACACCATATATTTT. Translated, it gives CASSLGGVTNSGNTIYF.

The genes are TRBV7-8 and TRBJ2-7; perhaps TRBD2 as D (5 bases). CDR3 length equals 17 residues. Looked up from germline, CDR1 is SGHVS and CDR2 is FQNEAQ. V dropped 2 bases and J dropped 4 bases, with 21 bases sitting between them. CDR3 DNA sequence: TGTGCCAGCAGCTTAAGAGGGCCACCCCTATCCCTGTACGAGCAGTACTTC. Translated, it gives CASSLRGPPLSLYEQYF.

This clonotype appeared a few times. V and J are TRBV7-2 and TRBJ2-5; D gene uncertain. V was shortened by 6 bases and J by 2 bases, with 13 bases between the two germline ends. CDR3 length equals 14 residues. Germline V lookup: CDR1 SGHTA, CDR2 FQGNSA. The CDR3 protein is CASSWVYSQETQYF. Written as DNA, the CDR3 is TGTGCCAGCAGTTGGGTGTACTCGCAAGAGACCCAGTACTTC. Combining the CDR3 with reference TRBV7-2 and TRBJ2-5 gives the whole variable domain GAGVSQSPSNKVTEKGKDVELRCDPISGHTALYWYRQSLGQGLEFLIYFQGNSAPDKSGLPSDRFSAERTGGSVSTLTIQRTQQEDSAVYLCASSWVYSQETQYFGPGTRLLVL.

As regards this clonotype: A read error is possible here, since a much larger clone lies one base away. The gene calls are TRBV2 and TRBJ2-7, with D perhaps being TRBD1 or TRBD2 (5 bases each). The CDR3 contains 14 residues. The V end lost 6 bases, the J end lost 0 bases, and 12 bases lay between the germline ends. Germline lookup yields CDR1 SNHLY and CDR2 FYNNEI. The CDR3 DNA sequence: TGTGCCAGCAGAACCGGGACGGTCTCCTACGAGCAGTACTTC. Protein: CASRTGTVSYEQYF.

In its sample, this clonotype was seen once. This chain links TRBV29-1 with TRBJ2-2; a weak D match, TRBD2 (5 bases). CDR1 SQVTM and CDR2 ANQGSEA come from the germline V gene. The germline V and J ends were trimmed by 6 bases and 3 bases, with 11 bases remaining between them. The CDR3 runs to 13 residues. CDR3 sequence reads: CSVGSVYTGELFF. The CDR3 DNA is TGCAGCGTCGGTAGCGTATACACCGGGGAGCTGTTTTTT.

The V gene is TRBV6-1, the J gene TRBJ1-2; possible D gene TRBD1, 5 bases. V lost 3 bases, J lost 4 bases, and 9 bases lay in between. CDR3 length: 13 amino acids. Germline CDR1 MNHNS, CDR2 SASEGT. The CDR3 region has the DNA TGTGCCAGCAGTGACGGGGGAACCTATGGCTACACCTTC. It encodes CASSDGGTYGYTF.

The V and J genes are TRBV7-3 and TRBJ2-5, with a weak D call TRBD2 (7 bases). Trimming cost V 5 bases and J 4 bases, with 20 bases left between them. The germline gives CDR1 SGHTA, CDR2 FQGTGA. The CDR3 runs 16 residues. CDR3 residues: CASSHGGGGSGETQYF. In DNA form, the CDR3 reads TGTGCCAGCAGCCACGGGGGAGGGGGGAGCGGAGAGACCCAGTACTTC.

J is TRBJ2-7 and V is TRBV7-8, with 8 bases aligning to TRBD1. The CDR3 consists of 13 residues. J was trimmed by 2 bases and V by 5 bases; bases with no gene match: 2. Germline CDR1 is SGHVS and CDR2 is FQNEAQ. The CDR3 DNA is TGTGCCAGCAGCCCAGGGGGCACCTACGAGCAGTACTTC. Translated: CASSPGGTYEQYF. The whole variable domain, filled in from reference TRBV7-8 and TRBJ2-7, reads GAGVSQSPRYKVAKRGQDVALRCDPISGHVSLFWYQQALGQGPEFLTYFQNEAQLDKSGLPSDRFFAERPEGSVSTLKIQRTQQEDSAVYLCASSPGGTYEQYFGPGTRLTVT.

CDR3 amino acids: CSARAASGRVGGELFF. Written as DNA, the CDR3 is TGCAGTGCTAGAGCGGCTAGCGGGAGGGTTGGCGGGGAGCTGTTTTTT. This sequence joins TRBV20-1 and TRBJ2-2, with 12 positions matching TRBD2. The CDR3 length is 16 residues. J gave up 7 bases and V 1 base, and 7 bases lay outside the gene matches. Germline values: CDR1 DFQATT, CDR2 SNEGSKA (reference sequence).